This T cell receptor beta chain derives from a study of T cells in Graves' hyperthyroidism and ophthalmopathy. This clonotype showed up many times. There were TCR beta CDR3 regions amplified from RNA transcripts. The HTBI primer set drove a first-round RT-PCR of the TCR CDR3. TCRdb reprocessed the multiplex PCR reads via MiXCR and lists one record per CDR3 protein. The data hold 500,000 to 700,000 distinct CDR3 sequences, with 16% observed a single time. The trim removed 6 bases at V and 0 bases at J, leaving 5 bases unmatched. There are 15 residues in the CDR3. The germline gives CDR1 SNHLY, CDR2 FYNNEI.

The clonotype comes from a woman aged 18-30 years with Graves' hyperthyroidism. The chain is built from TRBV2 and TRBJ1-5; TRBD1 matches at 7 bases. Input material: blood. The CDR3 region is CASRGTDISNQPQHF. Here the CDR3 DNA reads TGTGCCAGCAGGGGGACAGATATTAGCAATCAGCCCCAGCATTTT. Full variable domain (remainder filled in from reference TRBV2 and TRBJ1-5): EPEVTQTPSHQVTQMGQEVILRCVPISNHLYFYWYRQILGQKVEFLVSFYNNEISEKSEIFDDQFSVERPDGSNFTLKIRSTKLEDSAMYFCASRGTDISNQPQHFGDGTRLSIL.